These 30 T cell receptor beta chains were all obtained from the same sample, sequenced in a study of cytomegalovirus exposure and HLA in healthy donors. 13 Jbeta primers and 60 Vbeta primers were used for the PCR. TCRdb's copy holds only in-frame clones and misses some; the assay was immunoSEQ multiplex PCR. Its listing shows some 120,000 clones. Sequencing was carried out using PBMCs. These receptors originate from a man aged 40-50 years in good health and CMV-seropositive.

The chain combines TRBV5-6 with TRBJ2-1; TRBD2 agrees at 13 bases. The trim removed 4 bases at V and 14 bases at J, leaving 12 bases unmatched. CDR3 length: 15 residues. CDR1 and CDR2 from the germline V gene are SGHDT and YYEEEE. The CDR3 bases are TGTGCCAGCAGCCGGACTAGCGGGAGTAGGGTGTTCAAGTTCTTC. Translated: CASSRTSGSRVFKFF.

J is TRBJ1-1 and V is TRBV5-1; 8 bases are shared with TRBD1. V was clipped by 0 bases and J by 0 bases; unmatched bases: 4. Germline V gene data show CDR1 as SGHRS and CDR2 as YFSETQ. The CDR3 length is 16 residues. In DNA form, the CDR3 reads TGCGCCAGCAGCTTGGTGGGACAGGTAATGAACACTGAAGCTTTCTTT. Its protein product is CASSLVGQVMNTEAFF.

For the CDR3, the DNA is TGTGCCAGCAGCCCCGAGGGAAGCGGGAGCGACTATGAGCAGTTCTTC. Translation gives CASSPEGSGSDYEQFF. The chain links TRBV7-9 to TRBJ2-1; 8 nucleotides line up with TRBD2. CDR1 and CDR2 (germline): SEHNR, FQNEAQ (reference sequence). Losses at the gene ends were 5 bases for V and 8 bases for J; bases not matched to a gene: 14. This CDR3 spans 16 amino acids.

The rearrangement joins TRBV28 to TRBJ1-2; D might be TRBD1 (5 bases). Germline V gene data show CDR1 as MDHEN and CDR2 as SYDVKM. Trimming removed 3 bases at V and 4 bases at J, with 12 bases between. The CDR3 runs to 14 residues. CDR3 protein: CASSLAGGTYGYTF. The CDR3, as DNA: TGTGCCAGCAGTTTGGCGGGGGGAACCTATGGCTACACCTTC.

This chain connects TRBV9 to TRBJ2-3; D possibly corresponds to TRBD2 (6 bases). The CDR3 covers 15 residues. The V end lost 0 bases, the J end lost 8 bases, and 16 bases lay between the germline ends. Germline CDR1 is SGDLS and CDR2 is YYNGEE. In nucleotides, the CDR3 is TGTGCCAGCAGCGTAGACGAGACTAGGGGTGGTACGCAGTATTTT. As protein: CASSVDETRGGTQYF. The full variable domain, completed using reference TRBV9 and TRBJ2-3, is DSGVTQTPKHLITATGQRVTLRCSPRSGDLSVYWYQQSLDQGLQFLIQYYNGEERAKGNILERFSAQQFPDLHSELNLSSLELGDSALYFCASSVDETRGGTQYFGPGTRLTVL.

This chain uses TRBV2 with TRBJ1-1; D is ambiguous. This CDR3 contains 14 residues. Trimming took off 3 bases at V and 0 bases at J, with 8 bases between the two ends. From germline, CDR1 is SNHLY and CDR2 FYNNEI. CDR3 nucleotides: TGTGCCAGCAGTGATGATCGGGTGAACACTGAAGCTTTCTTT. It codes for CASSDDRVNTEAFF.

This CDR3 reads CASSIPSGNYGYTF. The CDR3 DNA reads TGTGCCAGCAGCATCCCCTCGGGTAACTATGGCTACACCTTC. The V call is TRBV5-6, the J call TRBJ1-2; no clear D gene. CDR3 length: 14 residues. Germline CDR1 SGHDT, CDR2 YYEEEE. V lost 4 bases and J lost 1, with 11 bases in between.

The rearrangement uses TRBV6-1 and TRBJ2-7; 10 nucleotides match TRBD1. The CDR3 covers 11 residues. V shed 8 bases, J shed 6 bases, and the junction held 1 base outside the gene matches. Germline CDR1 and CDR2: MNHNS and SASEGT. DNA for the CDR3: TGTGCCAGCGGGACAGGGGCCGAGCAGTACTTC. Amino acids: CASGTGAEQYF.

The rearrangement uses TRBV7-9 and TRBJ2-3; 11 bases are shared with TRBD2. Germline V gives CDR1 SEHNR, CDR2 FQNEAQ (reference sequence). The length of the CDR3 is 17 residues. V lost 1 base and J lost 9; bases outside the gene matches: 12. The CDR3: CASSLGLAGGGGETQYF. In DNA, the CDR3 is TGTGCCAGCAGCTTAGGTCTAGCGGGAGGTGGAGGAGAAACGCAGTATTTT.

The rearrangement uses TRBV30 and TRBJ1-5; D might be TRBD1 (5 bases). This CDR3 is 14 amino acids long. CDR1 is GTSNPN, CDR2 SVGIG, per germline (reference sequence). V was cut by 0 bases and J by 0 bases, with 6 bases left in between. This CDR3 reads CAWSVGVSNQPQHF. The DNA for the CDR3 is TGTGCCTGGAGTGTAGGGGTTAGCAATCAGCCCCAGCATTTT.

The chain has TRBV5-4 and TRBJ2-1; 8 bases map to TRBD2. The V and J ends lost 4 bases and 6 bases, in that order; junction bases with no gene match: 9. Germline V gene lookup returns CDR1 SGHNT and CDR2 YYREEE (reference sequence). The length of the CDR3 is 15 residues. CDR3 sequence: CASSRETGGFNEQFF. CDR3 nucleotide sequence: TGTGCCAGCAGCCGAGAAACGGGAGGGTTCAATGAGCAGTTCTTC.

This chain uses TRBV4-2 with TRBJ1-5; perhaps TRBD1 as D (6 bases). V lost 0 bases and J lost 6, with 12 bases in between. CDR1 and CDR2 from the germline V gene are LGHNA and YNFKEQ. The CDR3 loop spans 15 amino acids. The CDR3 DNA follows: TGTGCCAGCAGCCAAGAACCAGGGGCAAGTCAGCCCCAGCATTTT. Translating gives CASSQEPGASQPQHF.

This chain uses TRBV14 with TRBJ1-2; TRBD1 aligns across 10 bases. This CDR3 has 15 residues. The junction had 2 bases not matched to a gene; V was cut back by 4 bases and J by 0 bases. The germline gives CDR1 SGHDN, CDR2 FVKESK. CDR3 loop: CASSPGTGANYGYTF. CDR3 sequence (DNA): TGTGCCAGCAGCCCAGGGACAGGGGCTAACTATGGCTACACCTTC.

V and J are TRBV28 and TRBJ2-5, with 10 bases identical to TRBD2. V lost 5 bases and J lost 0; bases outside the gene matches: 6. The germline gives CDR1 MDHEN, CDR2 SYDVKM. CDR3 length equals 16 residues. CDR3 nucleotide sequence: TGTGCCAGCAGTCCACTAGGACTAGCGGACCAAGAGACCCAGTACTTC. It translates to CASSPLGLADQETQYF.

V is TRBV28 and J is TRBJ1-1; 10 positions agree with TRBD1. CDR1 MDHEN and CDR2 SYDVKM come from the germline V gene. The V segment lost 5 bases and the J segment 3 bases; nucleotides outside the gene matches: 6. The CDR3 sequence is 15 residues long. This CDR3 reads CASSPYGTGDTEAFF. The CDR3 DNA follows: TGTGCCAGCAGTCCATACGGGACAGGGGACACTGAAGCTTTCTTT.

The chain recombines TRBV4-1 with TRBJ2-5; 7 bases are a match to TRBD2. Per the germline V gene, CDR1 is MGHRA and CDR2 is YSYEKL. The CDR3 spans 16 residues. After removal of 4 bases from V and 0 bases from J, the junction contained 8 bases not matched to a gene. The CDR3 loop reads CASSPPGGGNQETQYF. In DNA form, the CDR3 reads TGCGCCAGCAGCCCTCCGGGCGGGGGAAACCAAGAGACCCAGTACTTC.

V and J are TRBV7-9 and TRBJ2-7, with D maybe TRBD1 (6 bases). Per the germline V gene, CDR1 is SEHNR and CDR2 is FQNEAQ (reference sequence). This CDR3 has 14 residues. With 5 bases removed from V and 2 bases from J, the gap between germline ends came to 13 bases. CDR3 protein: CASSLLQGPYEQYF. The DNA for the CDR3 is TGTGCCAGCAGCCTCCTACAGGGTCCCTACGAGCAGTACTTC. Looking up the rest from reference TRBV7-9 and TRBJ2-7 gives the full variable domain: DTGVSQNPRHKITKRGQNVTFRCDPISEHNRLYWYRQTLGQGPEFLTYFQNEAQLEKSRLLSDRFSAERPKGSFSTLEIQRTEQGDSAMYLCASSLLQGPYEQYFGPGTRLTVT.

V gene TRBV11-2 combines with J gene TRBJ2-7; the D is unclear. The CDR3 sequence is 17 residues long. Trimming cost V 1 base and J 3 bases, with 19 bases left between them. CDR1 is SGHAT and CDR2 is FQNNGV in the germline V gene. CDR3 sequence: CASSLALNQRPYYEQYF. CDR3 bases: TGTGCCAGCAGCTTAGCTCTAAATCAGCGCCCGTACTACGAGCAGTACTTC.

This CDR3 reads CASSGQAYEQYF. The CDR3 DNA sequence: TGTGCCAGCAGCGGACAAGCCTACGAGCAGTACTTC. This chain connects TRBV6-6 to TRBJ2-7, with D tentatively TRBD1 (5 bases). The CDR3 runs to 12 residues. CDR1 is MNHNY and CDR2 is SVGAGI in the germline V gene (reference sequence). The ends were cut back, 6 bases at V and 2 bases at J, with 8 bases in the middle.

The J gene is TRBJ2-7, the V gene TRBV7-9, with D possibly being TRBD1 (5 bases). The germline V gene encodes CDR1 SEHNR and CDR2 FQNEAQ (reference sequence). The CDR3 contains 14 residues. The ends were cut back, 2 bases at V and 2 bases at J, with 10 bases in the middle. The CDR3 loop reads CASSLTQGTYEQYF. The CDR3 nucleotides read TGTGCCAGCAGCTTAACCCAGGGAACCTACGAGCAGTACTTC.

This sequence joins TRBV7-9 and TRBJ2-1, with 10 bases that match TRBD2. There are 17 residues in the CDR3. Germline values: CDR1 SEHNR, CDR2 FQNEAQ (reference sequence). Losses at the gene ends were 1 base for V and 11 bases for J; bases not matched to a gene: 14. This CDR3 reads CASSLGSLAGDRKQQFF. CDR3 DNA: TGTGCCAGCAGCTTAGGCTCGCTAGCGGGGGACCGGAAGCAGCAGTTCTTC.

This sequence joins TRBV5-1 and TRBJ2-6; D may be TRBD1 (6 bases). Looked up from germline, CDR1 is SGHRS and CDR2 is YFSETQ. The CDR3 is made up of 15 amino acids. V shed 4 bases and J shed 2 bases, with 10 bases lying between them. The CDR3 sequence is CASSPNRAGANVLTF. The CDR3 coding sequence is TGCGCCAGCAGCCCGAACAGGGCTGGGGCCAACGTCCTGACTTTC.

The genes are TRBV15 and TRBJ2-1; D gene ambiguous. This CDR3 is built from 13 residues. Germline loops: CDR1 LNHNV, CDR2 YYDKDF (reference sequence). V lost 5 bases to trimming and J lost 7 bases, with 12 bases between them. The CDR3 nucleotides read TGTGCCACCAGCGGCAGAGACTCAAATGAGCAGTTCTTC. Amino acid sequence: CATSGRDSNEQFF. The variable domain in full, completed from reference TRBV15 and TRBJ2-1, reads DAMVIQNPRYQVTQFGKPVTLSCSQTLNHNVMYWYQQKSSQAPKLLFHYYDKDFNNEADTPDNFQSRRPNTSFCFLDIRSPGLGDTAMYLCATSGRDSNEQFFGPGTRLTVL.

The chain joins TRBV28 to TRBJ1-5, with 9 positions matching TRBD1. The CDR3 has 15 amino acids. Germline V lookup: CDR1 MDHEN, CDR2 SYDVKM. Losses at the gene ends were 5 bases for V and 5 bases for J; bases not matched to a gene: 7. In nucleotides, the CDR3 is TGTGCCAGCAGTCCCGCTCGACAGGGGGATCAGCCCCAGCATTTT. It yields the protein CASSPARQGDQPQHF.

The CDR3 here is CASSLTSGEQETQYF. The DNA for the CDR3 is TGTGCCAGCAGTTTGACTAGCGGGGAACAAGAGACCCAGTACTTC. This sequence joins TRBV28 and TRBJ2-5; 11 bases are a match to TRBD2. J gave up 2 bases and V 3 bases, and 2 bases lay outside the gene matches. From germline, CDR1 is MDHEN and CDR2 SYDVKM. CDR3 size: 15 residues.

The DNA of the CDR3 is TGTGCCAGCAGCTTAAACCCGGGCACTGAAGCTTTCTTT. Encoded protein: CASSLNPGTEAFF. The V and J genes are TRBV7-9 and TRBJ1-1; D ambiguous. Per the germline V gene, CDR1 is SEHNR and CDR2 is FQNEAQ (reference sequence). The CDR3 totals 13 residues. V lost 2 bases and J lost 4, with 8 bases in between.

The rearrangement joins TRBV10-2 to TRBJ2-5; possibly TRBD2 for D (5 bases). Trimming took 4 bases from V and 5 from J, leaving 5 bases between them. The CDR3 is 11 amino acids. The germline gives CDR1 WSHSY, CDR2 SAAADI. The CDR3 is CASSGGETQYF. CDR3 nucleotide sequence: TGCGCCAGCAGTGGAGGGGAGACCCAGTACTTC.

The chain is built from TRBV19 and TRBJ2-1; 9 nucleotides match TRBD2. V lost 3 bases, J lost 0 bases, and 3 bases stayed unmatched. This CDR3 has 16 amino acids. Germline CDR1 is LNHDA and CDR2 is SQIVND (reference sequence). The CDR3 loop is CASSIHSGSSYNEQFF. The CDR3 DNA reads TGTGCCAGTAGTATTCATAGCGGGAGCTCCTACAATGAGCAGTTCTTC.

The DNA for the CDR3 is TGTGCCAGCAGTTTCCAGGGCAGCTCCTACGAGCAGTACTTC. As protein: CASSFQGSSYEQYF. The chain has TRBV27 and TRBJ2-7, with D possibly being TRBD1 (5 bases). V shed 3 bases and J shed 0 bases, with 9 bases lying between them. Germline CDR1 is MNHEY and CDR2 is SMNVEV (reference sequence). The CDR3 is 14 amino acids.

This chain uses TRBV13 with TRBJ1-1; D is possibly TRBD1 (5 bases). The length of the CDR3 is 16 residues. The germline V and J ends were trimmed by 3 bases and 0 bases, with 14 bases remaining between them. Germline V gives CDR1 PRHDT, CDR2 FYEKMQ (reference sequence). As DNA, the CDR3 is TGTGCCAGCAGCTTGACGACCGGGGGGATGAACACTGAAGCTTTCTTT. Protein: CASSLTTGGMNTEAFF.